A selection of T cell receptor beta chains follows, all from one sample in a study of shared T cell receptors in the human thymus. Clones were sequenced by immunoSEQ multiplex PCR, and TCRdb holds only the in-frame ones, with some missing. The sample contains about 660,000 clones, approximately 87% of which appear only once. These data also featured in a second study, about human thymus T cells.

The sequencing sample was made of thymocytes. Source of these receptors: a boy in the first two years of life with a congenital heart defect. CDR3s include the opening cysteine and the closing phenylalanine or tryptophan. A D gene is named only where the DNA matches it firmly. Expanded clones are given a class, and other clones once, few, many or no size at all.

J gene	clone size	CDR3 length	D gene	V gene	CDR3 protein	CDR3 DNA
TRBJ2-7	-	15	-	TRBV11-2	CASSRGGSRSYEQYF	TGTGCCAGCAGCCGAGGAGGGAGTCGCTCCTACGAGCAGTACTTC
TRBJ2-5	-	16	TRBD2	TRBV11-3	CASSSRTSAAGETQYF	TGTGCCAGCAGCTCCCGGACTAGCGCAGCGGGGGAGACCCAGTACTTC
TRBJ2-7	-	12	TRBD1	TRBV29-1	CSVADRGYEQYF	TGCAGCGTTGCGGACAGGGGCTACGAGCAGTACTTC
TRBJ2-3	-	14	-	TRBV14	CASSHPSSPDTQYF	TGTGCCAGCAGCCACCCGTCCTCTCCAGATACGCAGTATTTT
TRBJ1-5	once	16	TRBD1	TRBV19	CASSKKGTGANQPQHF	TGTGCCAGTAGTAAAAAGGGGACAGGCGCAAATCAGCCCCAGCATTTT
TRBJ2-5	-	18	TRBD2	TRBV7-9	CASSFGTSGRPFQETQYF	TGTGCCAGCAGCTTTGGGACTAGCGGGAGACCCTTCCAAGAGACCCAGTACTTC
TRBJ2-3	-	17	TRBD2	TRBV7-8	CASSRSGLAGGQDTQYF	TGTGCCAGCAGCCGATCAGGACTAGCGGGAGGGCAAGATACGCAGTATTTT
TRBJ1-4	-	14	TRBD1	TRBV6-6	CASTTQGTREKLFF	TGTGCCAGCACGACACAGGGGACCCGTGAAAAACTGTTTTTT
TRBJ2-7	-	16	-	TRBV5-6	CASSRNRDSSSYEQYF	TGTGCCAGCAGCAGAAACCGGGACTCCAGCTCCTACGAGCAGTACTTC
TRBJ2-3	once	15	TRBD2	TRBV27	CASSWDGTSGDTQYF	TGTGCCAGCAGTTGGGACGGGACTAGCGGAGATACGCAGTATTTT
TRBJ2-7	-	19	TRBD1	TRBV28	CASSPAGTGSSSPRYEQYF	TGTGCCAGCAGTCCCGCCGGGACAGGATCTTCTTCGCCCCGGTACGAGCAGTACTTC
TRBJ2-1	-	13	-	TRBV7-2	CASSADWSGEQFF	TGTGCCAGCAGCGCGGACTGGAGCGGTGAGCAGTTCTTC
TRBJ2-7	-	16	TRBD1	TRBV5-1	CASSRIPGQEYYEQYF	TGCGCCAGCAGCCGGATACCGGGACAGGAGTACTACGAGCAGTACTTC
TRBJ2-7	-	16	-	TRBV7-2	CASSLVRKREDNEQYF	TGTGCCAGCAGCTTAGTACGAAAGAGGGAGGACAACGAGCAGTACTTC
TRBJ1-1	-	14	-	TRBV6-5	CASSYRAGNTEAFF	TGTGCCAGCAGTTACAGGGCGGGGAACACTGAAGCTTTCTTT
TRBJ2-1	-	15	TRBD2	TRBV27	CASSLFGRAGNEQFF	TGTGCCAGCAGTTTATTCGGGAGGGCCGGGAATGAGCAGTTCTTC
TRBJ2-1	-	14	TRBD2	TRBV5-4	CASSLGGRGDEQFF	TGTGCCAGCAGCTTGGGCGGGAGGGGGGATGAGCAGTTCTTC
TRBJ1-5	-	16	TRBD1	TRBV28	CASSRNPGQRNQPQHF	TGTGCCAGCAGTAGAAACCCGGGACAGAGGAATCAGCCCCAGCATTTT
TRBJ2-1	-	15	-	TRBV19	CASSISGQHHNEQFF	TGTGCCAGTAGTATTTCAGGACAGCACCACAATGAGCAGTTCTTC
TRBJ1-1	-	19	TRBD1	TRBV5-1	CASSPRDREVIMVNTEAFF	TGCGCCAGCAGCCCGAGGGACAGGGAAGTGATTATGGTGAACACTGAAGCTTTCTTT
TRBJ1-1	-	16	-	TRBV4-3	CASSQDPGRLNTEAFF	TGCGCCAGCAGCCAAGATCCCGGCAGGTTGAACACTGAAGCTTTCTTT
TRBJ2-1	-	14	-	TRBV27	CASSFRCSYNEQFF	TGTGCCAGCAGTTTTCGGTGCTCCTACAATGAGCAGTTCTTC
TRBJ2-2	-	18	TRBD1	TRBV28	CASSFGQGRWRGTGELFF	TGTGCCAGCAGTTTCGGACAGGGGCGGTGGCGCGGCACCGGGGAGCTGTTTTTT
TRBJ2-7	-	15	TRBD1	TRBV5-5	CASSQAGQGEYEQYF	TGTGCCAGCAGCCAGGCGGGACAGGGGGAGTACGAGCAGTACTTC
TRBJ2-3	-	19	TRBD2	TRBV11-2	CASSHTVPSGRAGTDTQYF	TGTGCCAGCAGCCATACCGTGCCTAGCGGGAGGGCGGGCACAGATACGCAGTATTTT